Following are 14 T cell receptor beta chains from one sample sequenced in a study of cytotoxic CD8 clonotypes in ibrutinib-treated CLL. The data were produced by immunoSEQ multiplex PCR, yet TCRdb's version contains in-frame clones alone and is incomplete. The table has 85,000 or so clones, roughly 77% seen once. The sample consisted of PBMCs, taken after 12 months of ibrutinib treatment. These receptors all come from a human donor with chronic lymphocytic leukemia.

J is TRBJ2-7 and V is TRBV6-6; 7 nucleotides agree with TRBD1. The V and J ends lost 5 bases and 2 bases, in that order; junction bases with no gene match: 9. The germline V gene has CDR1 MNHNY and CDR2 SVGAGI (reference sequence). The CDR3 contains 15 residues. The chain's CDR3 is CASSLVPGQPYEQYF. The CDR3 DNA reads TGTGCCAGCAGTCTAGTCCCGGGACAGCCCTACGAGCAGTACTTC.

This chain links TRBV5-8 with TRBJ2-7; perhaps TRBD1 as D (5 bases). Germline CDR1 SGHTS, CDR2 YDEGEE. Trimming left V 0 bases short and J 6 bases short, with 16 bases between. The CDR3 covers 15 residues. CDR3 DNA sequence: TGTGCCAGCAGCTTGGGGCAGGGCCCGCCGGGCGAGCAGTACTTC. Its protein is CASSLGQGPPGEQYF.

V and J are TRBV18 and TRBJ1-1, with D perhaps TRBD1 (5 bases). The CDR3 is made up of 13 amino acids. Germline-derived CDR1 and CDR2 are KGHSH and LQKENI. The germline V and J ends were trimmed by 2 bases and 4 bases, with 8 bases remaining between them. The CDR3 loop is CASSPGAGTEAFF. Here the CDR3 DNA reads TGTGCCAGCTCACCAGGGGCGGGCACTGAAGCTTTCTTT.

CDR3 in amino acids: CASSLRGGEKLFF. The DNA of the CDR3 is TGTGCCAGCAGCCTGCGGGGAGGTGAAAAACTGTTTTTT. The chain joins TRBV5-8 to TRBJ1-4; D unresolved. The germline gives CDR1 SGHTS, CDR2 YDEGEE. This CDR3 region has 13 residues. V was trimmed by 4 bases and J by 7 bases, leaving 11 bases between them. The variable domain in full, completed from reference TRBV5-8 and TRBJ1-4, reads EAGVTQSPTHLIKTRGQQATLRCSPISGHTSVYWYQQALGLGLQFLLWYDEGEERNRGNFPPRFSGRQFPNYSSELNVNALELEDSALYLCASSLRGGEKLFFGSGTQLSVL.

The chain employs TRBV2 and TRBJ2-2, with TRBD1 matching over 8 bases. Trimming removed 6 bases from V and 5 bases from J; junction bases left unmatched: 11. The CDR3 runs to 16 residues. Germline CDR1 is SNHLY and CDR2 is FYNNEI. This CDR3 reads CASSPTSYRGTGELFF. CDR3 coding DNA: TGTGCCAGCAGCCCAACTAGTTACAGGGGGACCGGGGAGCTGTTTTTT. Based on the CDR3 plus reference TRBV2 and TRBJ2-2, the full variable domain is EPEVTQTPSHQVTQMGQEVILRCVPISNHLYFYWYRQILGQKVEFLVSFYNNEISEKSEIFDDQFSVERPDGSNFTLKIRSTKLEDSAMYFCASSPTSYRGTGELFFGEGSRLTVL.

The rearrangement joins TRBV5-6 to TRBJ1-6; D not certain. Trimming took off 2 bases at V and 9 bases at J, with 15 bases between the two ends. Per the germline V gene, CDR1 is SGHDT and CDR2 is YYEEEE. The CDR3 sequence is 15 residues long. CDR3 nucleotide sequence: TGTGCCAGCAGCTTCAACTCATGGGCGACTTCACCCCTCCACTTT. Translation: CASSFNSWATSPLHF. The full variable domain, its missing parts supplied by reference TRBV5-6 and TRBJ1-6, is DAGVTQSPTHLIKTRGQQVTLRCSPKSGHDTVSWYQQALGQGPQFIFQYYEEEERQRGNFPDRFSGHQFPNYSSELNVNALLLGDSALYLCASSFNSWATSPLHFGNGTRLTVT.

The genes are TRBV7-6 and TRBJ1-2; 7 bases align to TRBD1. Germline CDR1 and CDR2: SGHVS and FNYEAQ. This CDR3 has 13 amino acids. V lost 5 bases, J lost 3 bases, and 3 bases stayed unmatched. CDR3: CASSTGDDYGYTF. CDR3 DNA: TGTGCCAGCAGCACAGGGGATGACTATGGCTACACCTTC.

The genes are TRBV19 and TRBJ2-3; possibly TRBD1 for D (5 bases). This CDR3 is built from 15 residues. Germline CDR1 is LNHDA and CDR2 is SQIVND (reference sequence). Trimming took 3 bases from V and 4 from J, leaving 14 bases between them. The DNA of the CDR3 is TGTGCCAGTAGTATGGGGCTAGTCGGGCCAGATACGCAGTATTTT. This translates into CASSMGLVGPDTQYF. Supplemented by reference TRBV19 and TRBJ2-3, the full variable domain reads DGGITQSPKYLFRKEGQNVTLSCEQNLNHDAMYWYRQDPGQGLRLIYYSQIVNDFQKGDIAEGYSVSREKKESFPLTVTSAQKNPTAFYLCASSMGLVGPDTQYFGPGTRLTVL.

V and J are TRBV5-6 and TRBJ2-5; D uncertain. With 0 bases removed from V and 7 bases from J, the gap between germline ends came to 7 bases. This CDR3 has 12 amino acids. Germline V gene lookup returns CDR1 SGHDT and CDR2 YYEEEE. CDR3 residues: CASSLDLGTQYF. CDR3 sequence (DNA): TGTGCCAGCAGCTTGGACCTCGGGACCCAGTACTTC.

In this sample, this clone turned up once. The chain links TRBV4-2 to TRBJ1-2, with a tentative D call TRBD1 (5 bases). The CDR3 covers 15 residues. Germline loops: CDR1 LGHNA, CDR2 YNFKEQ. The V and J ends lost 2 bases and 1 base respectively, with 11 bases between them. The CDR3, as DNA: TGTGCCAGCAGCCAACCCGGGGGGGATAACTATGGCTACACCTTC. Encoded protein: CASSQPGGDNYGYTF.

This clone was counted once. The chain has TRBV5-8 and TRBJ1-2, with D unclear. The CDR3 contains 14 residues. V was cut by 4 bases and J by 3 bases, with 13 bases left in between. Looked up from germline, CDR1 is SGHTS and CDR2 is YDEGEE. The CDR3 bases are TGTGCCAGCAGCCTGGTGGGTTTTCACTATGGCTACACCTTC. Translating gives CASSLVGFHYGYTF.

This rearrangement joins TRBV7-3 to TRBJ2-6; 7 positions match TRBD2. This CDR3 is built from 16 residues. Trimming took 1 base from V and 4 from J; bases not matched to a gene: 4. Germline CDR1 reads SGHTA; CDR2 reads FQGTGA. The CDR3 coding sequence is TGTGCCAGCAGCTTAATGGGAGGGCGCGGGGCCAACGTCCTGACTTTC. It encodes CASSLMGGRGANVLTF.

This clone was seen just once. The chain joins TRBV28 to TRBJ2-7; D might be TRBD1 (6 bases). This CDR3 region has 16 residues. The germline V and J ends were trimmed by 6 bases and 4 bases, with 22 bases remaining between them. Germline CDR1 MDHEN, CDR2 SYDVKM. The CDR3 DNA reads TGTGCCAGCAGCCGCTACCGGGACAACCCTCTTTACGAGCAGTACTTC. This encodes CASSRYRDNPLYEQYF.

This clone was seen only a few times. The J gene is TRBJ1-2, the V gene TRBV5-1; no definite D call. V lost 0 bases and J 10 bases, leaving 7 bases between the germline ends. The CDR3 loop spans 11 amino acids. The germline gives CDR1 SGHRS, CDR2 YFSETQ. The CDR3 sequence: CASSLGGHYTF. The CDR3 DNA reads TGCGCCAGCAGCTTGGGCGGGCACTACACCTTC.